The rows below give T cell receptor beta chains drawn from one sample of a study of cytomegalovirus exposure and HLA in healthy donors. Produced via immunoSEQ multiplex PCR; TCRdb's table is partial and in-frame only. Of roughly 92,000 clones in the sample, approximately 80% are singletons; the top ten hold less than 5%. The sample comprised PBMCs. Source of these receptors: a woman in her seventies in good health and CMV-seropositive. Both conserved end residues are part of each CDR3. The D gene is left open where the match is weak. Clone sizes are given selectively: once, few, many, or a class where the clone is expanded.

- | TRBJ2-5 | TRBV9 | - | CASNRGQETQYF | TGTGCCAGCAACCGGGGCCAAGAGACCCAGTACTTC
- | TRBJ2-2 | TRBV7-2 | - | CASSLGRETGELFF | TGTGCCAGCAGCTTAGGGCGGGAAACCGGGGAGCTGTTTTTT
- | TRBJ1-1 | TRBV10-3 | - | CAISDRGNTEAFF | TGTGCCATCAGTGACAGGGGGAACACTGAAGCTTTCTTT
- | TRBJ2-5 | TRBV5-1 | TRBD1 | CASSGTGGSLEQYF | TGCGCCAGCAGCGGGACAGGGGGTTCGTTAGAGCAGTACTTC
- | TRBJ2-7 | TRBV6-1 | TRBD2 | CASSEALAGGISSSYEQYF | TGTGCCAGCAGTGAAGCGCTAGCGGGAGGGATATCGAGTTCCTACGAGCAGTACTTC
- | TRBJ2-4 | TRBV6-1 | - | CASSGDRDKTSAKNIQYF | TGTGCCAGCAGTGGGGACAGGGATAAGACTAGCGCAAAAAACATTCAGTACTTC
- | TRBJ2-5 | TRBV6-1 | TRBD1 | CASSALGQGWETQYF | TGTGCCAGCAGTGCCCTGGGACAGGGTTGGGAGACCCAGTACTTC
- | TRBJ1-1 | TRBV18 | - | CASSQTIMNTEAFF | TGTGCCAGCTCACAAACTATCATGAACACTGAAGCTTTCTTT
- | TRBJ2-3 | TRBV19 | - | CASRDSSLDTQYF | TGTGCCAGTAGGGACAGCAGTCTGGATACGCAGTATTTT
once | TRBJ1-6 | TRBV14 | - | CASSQLGRDSPLHF | TGTGCCAGCAGCCAACTGGGGAGGGATTCACCCCTCCACTTT
few | TRBJ2-2 | TRBV4-3 | - | CASSQDRTAPNTGELFF | TGCGCCAGCAGCCAAGATCGTACAGCCCCGAACACCGGGGAGCTGTTTTTT
- | TRBJ2-6 | TRBV7-9 | - | CASSLEGGVGANVLTF | TGTGCCAGCAGCTTAGAAGGGGGGGTTGGGGCCAACGTCCTGACTTTC
- | TRBJ2-5 | TRBV11-3 | - | CASSRMGGETQYF | TGTGCCAGCAGCCGGATGGGGGGTGAGACCCAGTACTTC
- | TRBJ2-3 | TRBV28 | TRBD2 | CASSGSGGEGDTQYF | TGTGCCAGCTCCGGGAGCGGGGGGGAGGGAGATACGCAGTATTTT
- | TRBJ2-3 | TRBV21-1 | - | CASSKVAGRLLYTQYF | TGTGCCAGCAGCAAAGTGGCCGGGAGGCTTCTATATACGCAGTATTTT
- | TRBJ1-2 | TRBV5-4 | TRBD1 | CTSSLAGGYGYTF | TGTACCAGCAGCTTGGCAGGGGGGTATGGCTACACCTTC
- | TRBJ2-1 | TRBV29-1 | TRBD1 | CSVPTDRGPINEQFF | TGCAGCGTTCCGACGGACAGGGGCCCCATCAATGAGCAGTTCTTC
- | TRBJ2-7 | TRBV6-5 | TRBD2 | CASSYGTSGPTYEQYF | TGTGCCAGCAGTTACGGGACTAGCGGGCCGACCTACGAGCAGTACTTC
few | TRBJ1-4 | TRBV21-1 | - | CARGQGRGSEKLFF | TGTGCCCGCGGACAGGGTCGAGGGAGTGAAAAACTGTTTTTT
- | TRBJ2-1 | TRBV15 | TRBD2 | CATSRAASGSSYNEQFF | TGTGCCACCAGCAGAGCGGCGAGCGGGAGTTCCTACAATGAGCAGTTCTTC
- | TRBJ1-1 | TRBV21-1 | - | CASSKDQDF | TGTGCCAGCAGCAAAGATCAGGATTTT
- | TRBJ2-7 | TRBV11-2 | TRBD2 | CASSPGRVKGQYF | TGTGCCAGCAGCCCGGGGAGGGTCAAAGGGCAGTACTTC
- | TRBJ1-2 | TRBV18 | - | CASSPKEGYTF | TGTGCCAGCTCGCCTAAGGAGGGCTACACCTTC